These 22 T cell receptor beta chains were sequenced from one sample in a study of blood T cell repertoires in COVID-19. Here immunoSEQ multiplex PCR was the method, and the copy in TCRdb shows in-frame clones only, minus some. The sample contains about 32,000 clones, roughly 93% of which appear only once. The sequencing sample was made of peripheral blood. These receptors were collected from a male donor with active COVID-19.

The genes are TRBV19 and TRBJ2-5; TRBD1 might be the D (6 bases). The CDR3 is 13 amino acids. Germline CDR1 reads LNHDA; CDR2 reads SQIVND (reference sequence). The V gene lost 4 bases and the J gene lost 5 bases, with 11 bases spanning the gap. The CDR3: CASSKDRSETQYF. For the CDR3, the DNA is TGTGCCAGTAGTAAAGACAGGTCGGAGACCCAGTACTTC.

The genes are TRBV18 and TRBJ1-5; 9 nucleotides line up with TRBD1. The germline CDR1 and CDR2 sequences are KGHSH and LQKENI. The CDR3 sequence is 14 residues long. Unmatched junction bases numbered 4, after V lost 3 bases and J lost 7 bases. The CDR3 region has the DNA TGTGCCAGCTCACCTACAGGGGGCGACCAGCCCCAGCATTTT. Protein product: CASSPTGGDQPQHF. Full variable domain (remainder filled in from reference TRBV18 and TRBJ1-5): NAGVMQNPRHLVRRRGQEARLRCSPMKGHSHVYWYRQLPEEGLKFMVYLQKENIIDESGMPKERFSAEFPKEGPSILRIQQVVRGDSAAYFCASSPTGGDQPQHFGDGTRLSIL.

The gene calls are TRBV25-1 and TRBJ1-2, with a possible D match to TRBD1 (5 bases). The CDR3 is 13 residues long. V dropped 4 bases and J dropped 5 bases, with 11 bases sitting between them. CDR1 and CDR2 from the germline V gene are MGHDK and SYGVNS. The CDR3: CASSGGTAYGYTF. In DNA, the CDR3 is TGTGCCAGCAGTGGAGGGACTGCGTATGGCTACACCTTC.

The chain is built from TRBV2 and TRBJ2-5, with D hard to call. Germline CDR1 SNHLY, CDR2 FYNNEI. Trimming took 8 bases from V and 4 from J, leaving 14 bases between them. The CDR3 length is 13 residues. The CDR3 is CASVGSARETQYF. The DNA of the CDR3 is TGTGCCAGCGTCGGGTCGGCCAGAGAGACCCAGTACTTC.

The chain is built from TRBV7-2 and TRBJ2-7, with no clear D. CDR3 length: 14 residues. CDR1 is SGHTA, CDR2 FQGNSA, per germline. Deletions cut 4 bases from V and 2 bases from J, with 12 bases between. DNA of the CDR3: TGTGCCAGCAGCTCAGTGGCGGTACCCTACGAGCAGTACTTC. This gives the protein CASSSVAVPYEQYF.

The chain carries TRBV28 and TRBJ2-7; 9 bases map to TRBD1. CDR3 length: 16 residues. Unmatched junction bases numbered 10, after V lost 4 bases and J lost 3 bases. CDR1 is MDHEN and CDR2 is SYDVKM in the germline V gene. For the CDR3, the DNA is TGTGCCAGCAGTTCAGTGACCCGGGACAGGGACTACGAGCAGTACTTC. Its protein is CASSSVTRDRDYEQYF.

J is TRBJ2-5 and V is TRBV30, with 15 bases aligning to TRBD2. Germline V gives CDR1 GTSNPN, CDR2 SVGIG (reference sequence). V was clipped by 3 bases and J by 4 bases; unmatched bases: 6. CDR3 size: 16 residues. The CDR3 DNA is TGTGCCTGGAGCCTCGGACTAGCGGGGGGGCGAGAGACCCAGTACTTC. It yields the protein CAWSLGLAGGRETQYF.

J is TRBJ2-1 and V is TRBV24-1; D remains ambiguous. The CDR3 is 13 residues long. Germline-derived CDR1 and CDR2 are KGHDR and SFDVKD. Deletions cut 2 bases from V and 3 bases from J, with 4 bases between. The CDR3 here is CATSDYGYNEQFF. The DNA for the CDR3 is TGTGCCACCAGTGATTACGGCTACAATGAGCAGTTCTTC.

V usage is TRBV10-3 and J usage is TRBJ2-1, with TRBD2 matching 15 bases. Unmatched junction bases numbered 6, after V lost 3 bases and J lost 3 bases. CDR3 length: 18 amino acids. CDR1 ENHRY and CDR2 SYGVKD come from the germline V gene. The CDR3 DNA follows: TGTGCCATCAGTGATCCGGGACTAGCGGGGGGACTCTACAATGAGCAGTTCTTC. Translating it yields CAISDPGLAGGLYNEQFF.

The J gene is TRBJ1-2, the V gene TRBV24-1; D remains unclear. Looked up from germline, CDR1 is KGHDR and CDR2 is SFDVKD. CDR3 length equals 12 residues. Trimming left V 4 bases short and J 7 bases short, with 9 bases between. The CDR3 DNA follows: TGTGCCACCAGTGAAAGTAGTGGTGGCTACACCTTC. Amino acids: CATSESSGGYTF.

The chain carries TRBV7-2 and TRBJ2-5; D is unresolved. This CDR3 has 14 amino acids. V was pared by 5 bases and J by 1 base, with 11 bases between. Germline-derived CDR1 and CDR2 are SGHTA and FQGNSA. CDR3 DNA: TGTGCCAGCAGCCCCCAGTCCCGCCAAGAGACCCAGTACTTC. It specifies CASSPQSRQETQYF.

The J gene is TRBJ2-2, the V gene TRBV5-1, with 7 bases identical to TRBD2. V shed 5 bases, J shed 4 bases, and the junction held 8 bases outside the gene matches. The CDR3 totals 15 residues. Germline V gene lookup returns CDR1 SGHRS and CDR2 YFSETQ. The CDR3 bases are TGCGCCAGCAGAGAAGGAGGGACTATCACCGGGGAGCTGTTTTTT. Amino acids: CASREGGTITGELFF.

The rearrangement links TRBV11-2 to TRBJ2-7; tentative D call: TRBD1 (5 bases). Trimming shortened V by 2 bases and J by 0 bases, and 14 bases separated the two germline ends. Germline V gene sequence: CDR1 SGHAT, CDR2 FQNNGV. The CDR3 has 16 amino acids. The CDR3 region is CASSLSVQVGSYEQYF. The CDR3 DNA is TGTGCCAGCAGCTTAAGTGTACAGGTGGGCTCCTACGAGCAGTACTTC.

The chain recombines TRBV7-2 with TRBJ2-5, with 11 nucleotides matching TRBD2. V was pared by 1 base and J by 5 bases, with 3 bases of the junction left unmatched. Germline CDR1 SGHTA, CDR2 FQGNSA. The CDR3 loop spans 15 amino acids. As DNA, the CDR3 is TGTGCCAGCAGCTTAGTAAGACTAGCGGGGGAGACCCAGTACTTC. This encodes CASSLVRLAGETQYF.

The chain combines TRBV18 with TRBJ1-1; D is possibly TRBD1 (5 bases). The length of the CDR3 is 13 residues. In germline, CDR1 is KGHSH, CDR2 LQKENI. Trimming took 10 bases from V and 0 from J, leaving 12 bases between them. DNA for the CDR3: TGTGCCACCCGGGCGGACATGAACACTGAAGCTTTCTTT. Amino acids: CATRADMNTEAFF.

This clone was recorded once. The genes are TRBV5-1 and TRBJ2-5; D may be TRBD2 (5 bases). V gave up 4 bases and J gave up 1 base, with 29 bases separating them. The germline CDR1 and CDR2 sequences are SGHRS and YFSETQ. The CDR3 sequence is 20 residues long. This chain's CDR3 is CASSPGLVGTLRPLQETQYF. The CDR3 nucleotides are TGCGCCAGCAGCCCGGGGTTGGTAGGTACCCTCCGCCCTCTCCAAGAGACCCAGTACTTC.

The chain is built from TRBV5-4 and TRBJ2-5, with TRBD2 identical over 7 bases. V trimming: 4 bases; J trimming: 1 base; junction bases outside the gene matches: 10. This CDR3 is built from 16 residues. Germline V gene lookup returns CDR1 SGHNT and CDR2 YYREEE (reference sequence). The CDR3 here is CASSIQRGGGQETQYF. CDR3 DNA sequence: TGTGCCAGCAGCATCCAGCGGGGTGGGGGCCAAGAGACCCAGTACTTC.

The chain couples TRBV5-4 to TRBJ1-1; 9 bases align to TRBD1. CDR1 and CDR2 (germline): SGHNT, YYREEE (reference sequence). J was trimmed by 5 bases and V by 2 bases; bases with no gene match: 4. The length of the CDR3 is 14 residues. The CDR3 loop reads CASSLQGAGTEAFF. The CDR3, as DNA: TGTGCCAGCAGCTTACAGGGGGCTGGAACTGAAGCTTTCTTT.

The chain carries TRBV11-3 and TRBJ2-1; 10 bases match TRBD2. The V segment lost 3 bases and the J segment 6 bases; nucleotides outside the gene matches: 5. Germline V gene lookup returns CDR1 SGHNT and CDR2 YENEEA. The CDR3 covers 15 residues. CDR3 sequence reads: CASSFTSGAPNEQFF. CDR3 DNA: TGTGCCAGCAGCTTTACTAGCGGGGCACCCAATGAGCAGTTCTTC.

The CDR3 bases are TGTGCCAGCAGGCCGGGACAGGGGGCCCACGAGCAGTACTTC. Its protein is CASRPGQGAHEQYF. This rearrangement joins TRBV2 to TRBJ2-7; 12 bases line up with TRBD1. The V and J ends lost 6 bases and 5 bases, in that order; junction bases with no gene match: 5. The CDR3 has 14 amino acids. CDR1 SNHLY and CDR2 FYNNEI come from the germline V gene.

The chain uses TRBV5-8 and TRBJ1-2, with D uncertain. Per the germline V gene, CDR1 is SGHTS and CDR2 is YDEGEE. V was pared by 0 bases and J by 4 bases, with 10 bases between. The CDR3 extends over 14 amino acids. CDR3 DNA: TGTGCCAGCAGCTTGGAGTGGGCAAGCTATGGCTACACCTTC. The encoded protein is CASSLEWASYGYTF.

Here the CDR3 DNA reads TGTGCCAGCAGCCAAGAGTTAAGGACGAGGGCCTCTGAAAAACTGTTTTTT. Translating it yields CASSQELRTRASEKLFF. This chain links TRBV4-2 with TRBJ1-4; the D is unclear. Between the trimmed V and J ends, which lost 0 bases and 7 bases, there was a span of 18 bases. CDR3 length: 17 amino acids. CDR1 is LGHNA and CDR2 is YNFKEQ in the germline V gene.